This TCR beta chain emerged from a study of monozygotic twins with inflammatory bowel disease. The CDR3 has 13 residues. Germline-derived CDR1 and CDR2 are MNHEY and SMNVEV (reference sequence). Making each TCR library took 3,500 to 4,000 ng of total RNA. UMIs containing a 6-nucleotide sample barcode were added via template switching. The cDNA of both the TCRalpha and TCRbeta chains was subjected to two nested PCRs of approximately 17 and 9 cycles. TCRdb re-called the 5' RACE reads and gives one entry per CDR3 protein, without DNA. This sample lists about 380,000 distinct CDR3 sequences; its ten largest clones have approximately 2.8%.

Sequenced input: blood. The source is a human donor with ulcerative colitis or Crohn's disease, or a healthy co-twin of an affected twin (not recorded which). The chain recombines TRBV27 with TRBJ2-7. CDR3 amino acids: CASSFMAEYEQYF.